Presented here are 14 T cell receptor beta chains from one specimen sequenced in a study of blood T cell repertoires in COVID-19. Some clones are missing from TCRdb's copy, which holds only in-frame ones; the method was immunoSEQ multiplex PCR. The table records almost 85,000 clones, about 86% of them present only once. Sequencing used peripheral blood. The receptors shown here come from a man older than 75 with active or convalescent COVID-19.

The V and J genes are TRBV7-6 and TRBJ1-5, with 7 nucleotides matching TRBD1. The CDR3 has 15 amino acids. The V segment lost 5 bases and the J segment 3 bases; nucleotides outside the gene matches: 7. Germline V lookup: CDR1 SGHVS, CDR2 FNYEAQ. The CDR3 nucleotides are TGTGCCAGCAGCGCTAACAGGGGTGCCAATCAGCCCCAGCATTTT. It is translated as CASSANRGANQPQHF.

This clone was picked up one time. The chain has TRBV28 and TRBJ1-3; D may be TRBD1 (5 bases). Germline CDR1 reads MDHEN; CDR2 reads SYDVKM. V gave up 6 bases and J gave up 2 bases, with 14 bases separating them. This CDR3 contains 15 residues. The CDR3 reads CASSPPTEAGNTIYF. The CDR3 nucleotides are TGTGCCAGCAGCCCCCCGACAGAGGCTGGAAACACCATATATTTT.

The chain employs TRBV15 and TRBJ2-7; 9 nucleotides line up with TRBD1. This CDR3 has 15 amino acids. With V trimmed by 0 bases and J by 7 bases, 7 bases remained unmatched. Germline V lookup: CDR1 LNHNV, CDR2 YYDKDF (reference sequence). CDR3 sequence reads: CATSRDEQGAKEQYF. CDR3 coding DNA: TGTGCCACCAGCAGAGATGAACAGGGGGCGAAGGAGCAGTACTTC.

The rearrangement links TRBV28 to TRBJ2-1, with D unclear. The CDR3 extends over 14 amino acids. Trimming left V 5 bases short and J 0 bases short, with 8 bases between. CDR1 is MDHEN and CDR2 is SYDVKM in the germline V gene. In DNA form, the CDR3 reads TGTGCCAGCAGTCCACCGAGCTCCTACAATGAGCAGTTCTTC. This sequence encodes CASSPPSSYNEQFF. Variable domain in full (rest from reference TRBV28 and TRBJ2-1): DVKVTQSSRYLVKRTGEKVFLECVQDMDHENMFWYRQDPGLGLRLIYFSYDVKMKEKGDIPEGYSVSREKKERFSLILESASTNQTSMYLCASSPPSSYNEQFFGPGTRLTVL.

The V and J genes are TRBV18 and TRBJ2-7; TRBD2 might be the D (6 bases). The CDR3 runs to 13 residues. CDR1 and CDR2 from the germline V gene are KGHSH and LQKENI. Trimming cost V 4 bases and J 6 bases, with 13 bases left between them. This CDR3 is CASSLLTRGEQYF. The CDR3 DNA sequence: TGTGCCAGCTCACTCCTGACTAGGGGCGAGCAGTACTTC.

The chain is built from TRBV5-6 and TRBJ2-1; D is undetermined. The CDR3 extends over 13 amino acids. The germline V and J ends were trimmed by 0 bases and 9 bases, with 10 bases remaining between them. The V gene's germline CDR1 is SGHDT and CDR2 YYEEEE. CDR3 loop: CASSLGLTGEQFF. For the CDR3, the DNA is TGTGCCAGCAGCTTGGGGCTCACGGGTGAGCAGTTCTTC.

This clone was detected only a few times. This CDR3 reads CASSLGDRLTPIYF. The CDR3 nucleotides are TGCGCCAGCAGCTTGGGGGACAGACTTACACCCATATATTTT. The V call is TRBV5-1, the J call TRBJ1-3; 7 positions agree with TRBD1. The CDR3 is 14 residues long. Trimming took 0 bases from V and 11 from J; bases not matched to a gene: 8. Germline lookup yields CDR1 SGHRS and CDR2 YFSETQ.

V gene TRBV3-1 (or the pseudogene TRBV3-2) combines with J gene TRBJ2-2; 8 nucleotides line up with TRBD1. Trimming took 4 bases from V and 3 from J; bases not matched to a gene: 4. CDR1 and CDR2 (germline): LGHDT, YNNKEL (reference sequence). This CDR3 has 15 amino acids. CDR3 sequence (DNA): TGTGCCAGCAGCCCTGGGACAGGTTACACCGGGGAGCTGTTTTTT. Its protein is CASSPGTGYTGELFF.

This clone was observed once. This chain joins TRBV5-5 and TRBJ1-5, with D hard to call. The V gene's germline CDR1 is SGHKS and CDR2 YYEKEE (reference sequence). V dropped 2 bases and J dropped 4 bases, with 7 bases sitting between them. This CDR3 spans 13 amino acids. The CDR3 region has the DNA TGTGCCAGCAGCTTCATAGTGAATCAGCCCCAGCATTTT. This sequence encodes CASSFIVNQPQHF.

J is TRBJ2-7 and V is TRBV4-3; 8 positions match TRBD1. The trim removed 0 bases at V and 2 bases at J, leaving 9 bases unmatched. CDR3 length equals 17 residues. Germline lookup yields CDR1 LGHNA and CDR2 YSLEER. The CDR3 region has the DNA TGCGCCAGCAGCCAAGATACCGACAGGGGAGGCCCCTACGAGCAGTACTTC. It specifies CASSQDTDRGGPYEQYF.

The J gene is TRBJ2-7, the V gene TRBV5-1, with D perhaps matching TRBD1 (6 bases). Germline loops: CDR1 SGHRS, CDR2 YFSETQ. Deletions cut 7 bases from V and 7 bases from J, with 18 bases between. This CDR3 region has 13 residues. As DNA, the CDR3 is TGCGCCAGCCAGGATGGGAAAAGGGGGGAGCAGTACTTC. This gives the protein CASQDGKRGEQYF. Full variable domain (rest looked up from reference TRBV5-1 and TRBJ2-7): KAGVTQTPRYLIKTRGQQVTLSCSPISGHRSVSWYQQTPGQGLQFLFEYFSETQRNKGNFPGRFSGRQFSNSRSEMNVSTLELGDSALYLCASQDGKRGEQYFGPGTRLTVT.

This chain links TRBV19 with TRBJ2-6, with 7 bases matching TRBD1. This CDR3 contains 16 residues. Germline values: CDR1 LNHDA, CDR2 SQIVND (reference sequence). The V gene end was trimmed by 2 bases and the J gene end by 0 bases; junction bases not matched to a gene: 1. In DNA, the CDR3 is TGTGCCAGTAGTATACGACAGGGCTCTGGGGCCAACGTCCTGACTTTC. It specifies CASSIRQGSGANVLTF.

The chain couples TRBV19 to TRBJ1-2; 12 nucleotides align to TRBD1. V lost 4 bases to trimming and J lost 4 bases; unmatched junction nucleotides: 7. Germline V gene data show CDR1 as LNHDA and CDR2 as SQIVND (reference sequence). The CDR3 totals 16 residues. CDR3 DNA: TGTGCCAGTAGTAGGGGACAGGGGGCCACCCCCTATGGCTACACCTTC. It codes for CASSRGQGATPYGYTF. Looking up the rest from reference TRBV19 and TRBJ1-2 gives the full variable domain: DGGITQSPKYLFRKEGQNVTLSCEQNLNHDAMYWYRQDPGQGLRLIYYSQIVNDFQKGDIAEGYSVSREKKESFPLTVTSAQKNPTAFYLCASSRGQGATPYGYTFGSGTRLTVV.

Concerning this clone: Other DNA variants within this sample encode the same CDR3. V usage is TRBV30 and J usage is TRBJ1-2; tentative D call: TRBD1 (6 bases). CDR3 length: 12 residues. Germline CDR1 is GTSNPN and CDR2 is SVGIG (reference sequence). V shed 1 base and J shed 4 bases, with 7 bases lying between them. The CDR3 DNA reads as TGTGCCTGGAGTGGGGGGCTCTATGGCTACACCTTC. As protein: CAWSGGLYGYTF.